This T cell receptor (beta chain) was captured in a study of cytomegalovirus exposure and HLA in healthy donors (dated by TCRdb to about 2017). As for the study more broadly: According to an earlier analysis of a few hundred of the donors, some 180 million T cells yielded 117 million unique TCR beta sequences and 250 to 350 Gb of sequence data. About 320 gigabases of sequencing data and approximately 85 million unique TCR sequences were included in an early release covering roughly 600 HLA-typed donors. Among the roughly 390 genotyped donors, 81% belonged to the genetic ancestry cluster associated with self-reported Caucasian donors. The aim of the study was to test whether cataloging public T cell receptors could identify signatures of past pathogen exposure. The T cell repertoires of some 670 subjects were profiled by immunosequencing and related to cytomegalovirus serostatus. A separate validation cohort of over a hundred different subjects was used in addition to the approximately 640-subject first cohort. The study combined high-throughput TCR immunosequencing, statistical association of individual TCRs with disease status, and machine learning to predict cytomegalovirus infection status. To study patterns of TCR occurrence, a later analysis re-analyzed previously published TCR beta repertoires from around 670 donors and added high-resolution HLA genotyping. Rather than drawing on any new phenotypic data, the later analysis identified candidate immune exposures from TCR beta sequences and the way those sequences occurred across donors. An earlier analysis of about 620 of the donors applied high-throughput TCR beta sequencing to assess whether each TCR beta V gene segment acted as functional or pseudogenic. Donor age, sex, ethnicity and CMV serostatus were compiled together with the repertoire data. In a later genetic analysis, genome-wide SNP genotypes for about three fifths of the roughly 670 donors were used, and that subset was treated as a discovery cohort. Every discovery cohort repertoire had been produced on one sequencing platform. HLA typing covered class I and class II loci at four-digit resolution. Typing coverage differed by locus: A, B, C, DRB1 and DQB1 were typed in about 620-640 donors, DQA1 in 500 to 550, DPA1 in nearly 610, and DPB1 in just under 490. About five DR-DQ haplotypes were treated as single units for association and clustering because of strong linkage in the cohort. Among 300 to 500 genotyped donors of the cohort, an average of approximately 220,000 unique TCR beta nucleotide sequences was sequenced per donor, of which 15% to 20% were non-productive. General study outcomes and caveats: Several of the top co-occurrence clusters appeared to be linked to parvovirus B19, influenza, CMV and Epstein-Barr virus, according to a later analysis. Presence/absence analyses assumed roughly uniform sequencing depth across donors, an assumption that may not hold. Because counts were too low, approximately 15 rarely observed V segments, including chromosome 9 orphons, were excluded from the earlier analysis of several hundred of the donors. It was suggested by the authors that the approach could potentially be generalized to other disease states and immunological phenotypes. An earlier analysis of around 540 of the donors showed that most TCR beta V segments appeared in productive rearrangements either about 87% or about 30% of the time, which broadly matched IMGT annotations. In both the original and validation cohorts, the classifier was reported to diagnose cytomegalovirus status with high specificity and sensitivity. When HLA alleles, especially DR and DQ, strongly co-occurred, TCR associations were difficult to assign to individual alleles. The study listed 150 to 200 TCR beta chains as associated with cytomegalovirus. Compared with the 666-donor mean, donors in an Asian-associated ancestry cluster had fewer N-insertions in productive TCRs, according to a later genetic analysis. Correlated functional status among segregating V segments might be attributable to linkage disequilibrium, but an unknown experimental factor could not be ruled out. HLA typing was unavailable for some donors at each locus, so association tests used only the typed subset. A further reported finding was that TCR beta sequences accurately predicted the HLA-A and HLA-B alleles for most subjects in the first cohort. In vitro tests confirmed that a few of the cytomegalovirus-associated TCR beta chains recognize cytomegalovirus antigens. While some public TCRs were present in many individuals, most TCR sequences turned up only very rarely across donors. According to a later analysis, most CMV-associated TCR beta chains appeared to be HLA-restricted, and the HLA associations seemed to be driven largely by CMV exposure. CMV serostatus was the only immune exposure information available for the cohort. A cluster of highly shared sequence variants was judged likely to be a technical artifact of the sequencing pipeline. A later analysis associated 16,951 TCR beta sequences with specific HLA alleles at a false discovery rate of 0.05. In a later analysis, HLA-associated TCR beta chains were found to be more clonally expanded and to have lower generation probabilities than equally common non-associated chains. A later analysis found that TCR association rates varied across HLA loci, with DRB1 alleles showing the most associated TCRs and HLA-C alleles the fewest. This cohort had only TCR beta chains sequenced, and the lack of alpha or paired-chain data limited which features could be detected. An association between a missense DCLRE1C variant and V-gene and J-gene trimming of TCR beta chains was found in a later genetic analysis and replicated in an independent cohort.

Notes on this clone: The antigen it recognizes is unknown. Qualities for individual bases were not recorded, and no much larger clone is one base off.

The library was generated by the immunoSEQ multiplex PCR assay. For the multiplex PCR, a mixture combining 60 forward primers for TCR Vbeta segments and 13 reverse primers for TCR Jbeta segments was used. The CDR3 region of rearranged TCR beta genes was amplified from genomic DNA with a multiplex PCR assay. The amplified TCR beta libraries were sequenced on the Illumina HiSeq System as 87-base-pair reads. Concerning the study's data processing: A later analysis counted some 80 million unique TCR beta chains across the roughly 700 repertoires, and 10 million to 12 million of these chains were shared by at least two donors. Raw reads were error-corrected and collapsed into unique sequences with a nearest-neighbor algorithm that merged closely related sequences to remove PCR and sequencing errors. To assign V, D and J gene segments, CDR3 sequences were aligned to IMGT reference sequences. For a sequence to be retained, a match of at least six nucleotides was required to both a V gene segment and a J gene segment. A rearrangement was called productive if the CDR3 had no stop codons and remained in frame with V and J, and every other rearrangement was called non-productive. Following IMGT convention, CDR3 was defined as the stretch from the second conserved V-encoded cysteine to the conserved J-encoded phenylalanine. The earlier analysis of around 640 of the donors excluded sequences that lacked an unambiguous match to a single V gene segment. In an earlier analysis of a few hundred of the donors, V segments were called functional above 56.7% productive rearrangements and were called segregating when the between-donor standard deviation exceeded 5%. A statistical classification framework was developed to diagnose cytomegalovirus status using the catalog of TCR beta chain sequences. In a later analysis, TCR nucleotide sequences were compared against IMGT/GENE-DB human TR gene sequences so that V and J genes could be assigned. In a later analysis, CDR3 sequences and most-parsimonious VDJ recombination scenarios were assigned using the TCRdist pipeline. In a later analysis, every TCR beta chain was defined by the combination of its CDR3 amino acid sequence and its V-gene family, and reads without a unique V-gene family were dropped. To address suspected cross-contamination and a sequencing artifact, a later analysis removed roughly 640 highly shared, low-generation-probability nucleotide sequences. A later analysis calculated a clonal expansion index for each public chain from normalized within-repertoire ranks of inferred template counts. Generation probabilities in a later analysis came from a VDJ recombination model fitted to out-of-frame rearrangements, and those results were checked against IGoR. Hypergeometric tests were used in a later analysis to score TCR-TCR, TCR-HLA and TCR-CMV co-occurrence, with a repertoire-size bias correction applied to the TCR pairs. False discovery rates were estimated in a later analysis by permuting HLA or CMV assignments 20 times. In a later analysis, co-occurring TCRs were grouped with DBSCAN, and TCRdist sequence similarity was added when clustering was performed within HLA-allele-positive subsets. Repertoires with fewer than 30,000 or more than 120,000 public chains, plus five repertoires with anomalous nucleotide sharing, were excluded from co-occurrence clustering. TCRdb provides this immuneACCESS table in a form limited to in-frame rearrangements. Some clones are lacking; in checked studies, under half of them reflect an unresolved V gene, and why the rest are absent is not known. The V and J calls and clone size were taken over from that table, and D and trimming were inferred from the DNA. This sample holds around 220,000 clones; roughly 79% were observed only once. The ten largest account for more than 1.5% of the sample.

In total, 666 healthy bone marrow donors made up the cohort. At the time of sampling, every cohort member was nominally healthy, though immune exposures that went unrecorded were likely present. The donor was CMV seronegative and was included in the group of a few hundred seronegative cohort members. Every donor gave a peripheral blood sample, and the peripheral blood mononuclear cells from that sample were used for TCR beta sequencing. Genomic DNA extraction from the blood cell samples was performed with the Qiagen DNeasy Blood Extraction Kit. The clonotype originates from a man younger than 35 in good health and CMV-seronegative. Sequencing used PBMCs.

The DNA is TGCAGTGCTAGTAGGAGGAATGAGCAGTTCTTC. This is translated as CSASRRNEQFF. The V and J genes are TRBV20-1 and TRBJ2-1; TRBD2 is possibly the D segment (5 matching bases). The germline V gene (reference sequence) specifies DFQATT as CDR1 and SNEGSKA as CDR2. The CDR3, from cysteine to phenylalanine, totals 11 residues. Solely the CDR3 DNA is kept, with 33 bases framed from the first base. V was cut back by 3 bases and J by 7 bases, leaving a gap of 7 bases between them.